This TCR beta chain came from a study of cytomegalovirus exposure and HLA in healthy donors. The PCR used 60 Vbeta and 13 Jbeta primers. Data came from immunoSEQ multiplex PCR; TCRdb stores just in-frame clones and leaves some out. The data contain 160,000 or so clones, around three quarters of them singletons. The germline gives CDR1 LNHDA, CDR2 SQIVND (reference sequence). Unmatched junction bases numbered 10, after V lost 5 bases and J lost 9 bases. This CDR3 has 14 amino acids. This clone came up a few times. This sequence was found in a woman in her thirties or forties in good health and CMV-seronegative. Sequencing was performed on PBMCs. V usage is TRBV19 and J usage is TRBJ1-1; 9 bases are a match to TRBD1. The CDR3 DNA follows: TGTGCCAGTAGTTTACAGGGGGCGATAAGTCAAGCTTTCTTT. Translation gives CASSLQGAISQAFF.